This TCR beta chain was identified in a study of T cell responses to AZD1222 COVID-19 vaccine. This clone was detected only once. Its antigen is not known. General study findings and limits: Among AZD1222 vaccinees, only five to seven were seropositive at baseline.

V was cut by 2 bases and J by 4 bases, with 17 bases left in between. In germline, CDR1 is LGHDT, CDR2 YNNKEL (reference sequence). CDR3 length: 17 residues. The repertoire was sequenced with immunoSEQ multiplex PCR; TCRdb's copy has only in-frame clones and lacks some. The sample records about 120,000 clones, 85% to 95% being singletons. J is TRBJ2-2 and V is TRBV3-1 (or the pseudogene TRBV3-2); weak D call: TRBD1 (5 bases). The sample consisted of peripheral blood, taken 28 days after the second AZD1222 dose. The receptor was isolated from an adult who received the AZD1222 COVID-19 vaccine. For the CDR3, the DNA is TGTGCCAGCAGCCAAAGGTTGGCCAGGGCATTCACCGGGGAGCTGTTTTTT. Encoded protein: CASSQRLARAFTGELFF.